This T cell receptor beta chain was documented in a study of T cell clonotyping in hematopoietic cell transplantation. As for the study in general: Recipient samples before transplant were obtained post-cytoreduction. Study-level findings and limits: At the given depth, recipient repertoires were over 95% de novo clonotypes.

Trimming took 1 base from V and 6 from J, leaving 13 bases between them. The CDR3 totals 15 residues. Germline-derived CDR1 and CDR2 are LNHDA and SQIVND (reference sequence). Profiling relied on immunoSEQ multiplex PCR, and the TCRdb table lists in-frame clones only, not all of them. The repertoire holds tens of thousands of clones, with roughly three quarters as singletons. Specified time point: recipient sample about 28 days before transplant, after cytoreduction. This clone has only a few counts. Its specificity is unknown. This TCR derives from a man aged 50-59 years with myelodysplastic syndrome. Some clones in this sample may be carry-over from other donors' samples. The chain recombines TRBV19 with TRBJ1-5; D is unresolved. Specimen: peripheral blood mononuclear cells, collected before stem cell transplant. The CDR3 nucleotides are TGTGCCAGTAGTATAGGTCTTCGCGGGGTTCAGCCCCAGCATTTT. It encodes CASSIGLRGVQPQHF.